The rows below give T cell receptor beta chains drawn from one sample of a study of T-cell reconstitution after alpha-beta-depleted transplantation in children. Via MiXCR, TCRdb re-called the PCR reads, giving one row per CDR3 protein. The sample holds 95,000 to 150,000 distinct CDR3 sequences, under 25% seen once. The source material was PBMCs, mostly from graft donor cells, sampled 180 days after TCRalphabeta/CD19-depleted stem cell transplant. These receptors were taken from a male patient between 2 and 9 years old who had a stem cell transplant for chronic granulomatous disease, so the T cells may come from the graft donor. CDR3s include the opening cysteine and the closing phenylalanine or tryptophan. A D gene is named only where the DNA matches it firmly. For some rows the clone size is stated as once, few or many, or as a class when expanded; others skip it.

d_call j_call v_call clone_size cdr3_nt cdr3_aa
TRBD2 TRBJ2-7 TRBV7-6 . TGTGCCAGCAGCTTCGCCGGACTAGCGGGGATCCACGAGCAGTACTTC CASSFAGLAGIHEQYF
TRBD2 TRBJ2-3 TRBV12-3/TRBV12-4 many TGTGCCAGCAGTTTATGGGCTAGCGGGAGTTCAGATACGCAGTATTTT CASSLWASGSSDTQYF
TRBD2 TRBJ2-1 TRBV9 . TGTGTCAGCAGCTTCGGACTAGGTGGTGAGCAGTTCTTC CVSSFGLGGEQFF
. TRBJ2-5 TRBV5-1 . TGCGCCAGCAGCAGGTATAGCGACCAATCCGGCAAAGAGACCCAGTACTTC CASSRYSDQSGKETQYF
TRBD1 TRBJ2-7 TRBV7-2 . TGTGCCAGCAGCTTATTTTTGGGACAGAACATCGGCTACGAGCAGTACTTC CASSLFLGQNIGYEQYF
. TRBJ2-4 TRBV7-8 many TGTGCCAGCAGCTTATCTAGGACAGCCAAAAACATTCAGTACTTC CASSLSRTAKNIQYF
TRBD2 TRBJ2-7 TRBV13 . TGTGCCAGCAGCTTAAGGGCCGTAGGGACTAGCAACGACGAGCATTACTTC CASSLRAVGTSNDEHYF
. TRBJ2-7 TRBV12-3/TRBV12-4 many TGTGCCAGCTCCACCACAGGCTTGCCCCTCTACGAGCAGTACTTC CASSTTGLPLYEQYF
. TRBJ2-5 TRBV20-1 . TGCAGTGCTAACAGGCAAAGAGAGACCCAGTACTTC CSANRQRETQYF
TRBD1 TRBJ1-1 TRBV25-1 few TGTGCCAGCAGACCTACAGGGGACACTGAAGCTTTCTTT CASRPTGDTEAFF
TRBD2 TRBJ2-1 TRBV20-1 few TGCAGTGCTAGAGCTAGCGGGAGGCCTGGTGAGCAGTTCTTC CSARASGRPGEQFF
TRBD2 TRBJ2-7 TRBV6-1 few TGTGCCACCTGTGGAGCGGGAGGTTTCCACGAGCAGTACTTC CATCGAGGFHEQYF
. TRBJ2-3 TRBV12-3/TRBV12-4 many TGTGCCAGCAGTTTAGATTACGGGACAGATACGCAGTATTTT CASSLDYGTDTQYF
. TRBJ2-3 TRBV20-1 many TGCAGTGCTAGTAAGGCGGGAATGGGCCACACAGATACGCAGTATTTT CSASKAGMGHTDTQYF
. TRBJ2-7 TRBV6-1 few TGTGCCAGCAGCACATATGGGGGTAGCGAGCAGTACTTC CASSTYGGSEQYF
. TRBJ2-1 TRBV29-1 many TGCAGCGTTGAGGAGGAGCGCTCCTACAATGAGCAGTTCTTC CSVEEERSYNEQFF